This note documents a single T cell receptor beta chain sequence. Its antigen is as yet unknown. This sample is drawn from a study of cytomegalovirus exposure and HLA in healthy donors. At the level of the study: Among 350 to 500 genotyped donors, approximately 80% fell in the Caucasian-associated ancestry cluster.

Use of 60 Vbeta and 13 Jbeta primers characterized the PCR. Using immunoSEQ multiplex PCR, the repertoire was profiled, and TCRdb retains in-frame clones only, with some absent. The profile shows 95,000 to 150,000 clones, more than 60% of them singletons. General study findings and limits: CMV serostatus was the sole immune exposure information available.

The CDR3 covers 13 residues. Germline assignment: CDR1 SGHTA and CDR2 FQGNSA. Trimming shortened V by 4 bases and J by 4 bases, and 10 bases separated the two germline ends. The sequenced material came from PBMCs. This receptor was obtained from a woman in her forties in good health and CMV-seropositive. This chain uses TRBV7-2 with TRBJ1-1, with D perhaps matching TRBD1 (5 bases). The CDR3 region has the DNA TGTGCCAGCAGCTCCCGGGGGGGCACTGAAGCTTTCTTT. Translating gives CASSSRGGTEAFF. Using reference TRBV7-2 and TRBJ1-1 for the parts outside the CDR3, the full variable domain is GAGVSQSPSNKVTEKGKDVELRCDPISGHTALYWYRQSLGQGLEFLIYFQGNSAPDKSGLPSDRFSAERTGGSVSTLTIQRTQQEDSAVYLCASSSRGGTEAFFGQGTRLTVV.